This T cell receptor (beta chain) was identified in a study of shared clonotypes between healthy human individuals. Findings of the study overall: Among donors, sharing of clonotypes was expected to be affected by sequencing depth. The small donor group covered limited genetic and exposure diversity. Blood was the only sampled material, and tissue repertoires likely differ.

The CDR3 length is 14 residues. CDR1 is MNHEY and CDR2 is SVGAGI in the germline V gene. Trimming took off 2 bases at V and 3 bases at J, with 11 bases between the two ends. Comment on this clone: Its antigen is unidentified.

The genomic DNA of each subset was split evenly across several immunoSEQ plates. Here immunoSEQ multiplex PCR was the method, and the copy in TCRdb shows in-frame clones only, minus some. The table lists more than 2 million clones, about 94% of them singletons, with less than 0.15% in the top ten. Sample: naive CD4+ T cells sorted from blood. Specified subset: CD45RA+ positively selected. The origin of this receptor is a man aged 18 to 35 in good health. The chain employs TRBV6-5 and TRBJ2-7, with a tentative D call TRBD2 (5 bases). CDR3 in amino acids: CASSYTRGYYEQYF. In DNA, the CDR3 is TGTGCCAGCAGTTACACGCGCGGGTACTACGAGCAGTACTTC.